This entry concerns a single T cell receptor beta chain. The V and J ends lost 4 bases and 5 bases respectively, with 11 bases between them. The CDR3 is made up of 13 amino acids. From germline, CDR1 is KGHSY and CDR2 FQNENV. Assay used: immunoSEQ multiplex PCR; TCRdb lists only in-frame clones, some missing. Among 150,000 or so clones listed, 65% to 85% were seen once. These data are taken from a study of blood T cell repertoires in COVID-19. The chain employs TRBV16 and TRBJ1-1; D possibly corresponds to TRBD1 (6 bases). The clonotype was recovered from a woman aged 40 to 55 with acute COVID-19. Sequenced material: PBMCs or T cells enriched from blood (not recorded which). CDR3 in amino acids: CASSLTGGTEAFF. The CDR3 DNA follows: TGTGCCAGCAGCCTGACAGGTGGGACTGAAGCTTTCTTT.